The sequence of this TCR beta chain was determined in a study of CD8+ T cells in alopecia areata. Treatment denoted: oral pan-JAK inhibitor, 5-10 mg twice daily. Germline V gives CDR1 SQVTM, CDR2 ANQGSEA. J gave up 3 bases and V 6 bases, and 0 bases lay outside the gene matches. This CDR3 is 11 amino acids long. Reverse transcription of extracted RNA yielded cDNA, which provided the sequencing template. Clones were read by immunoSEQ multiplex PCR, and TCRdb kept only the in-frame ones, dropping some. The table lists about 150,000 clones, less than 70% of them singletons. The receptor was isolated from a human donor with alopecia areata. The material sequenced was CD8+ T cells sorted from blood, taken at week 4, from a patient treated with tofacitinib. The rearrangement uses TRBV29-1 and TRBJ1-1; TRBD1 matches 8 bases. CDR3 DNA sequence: TGCAGCGTACAGGGGGACACTGAAGCTTTCTTT. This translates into CSVQGDTEAFF. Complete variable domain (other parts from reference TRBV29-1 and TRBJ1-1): SAVISQKPSRDICQRGTSLTIQCQVDSQVTMMFWYRQQPGQSLTLIATANQGSEATYESGFVIDKFPISRPNLTFSTLTVSNMSPEDSSIYLCSVQGDTEAFFGQGTRLTVV.